What follows is one T cell receptor beta chain and its context. Its antigen is undetermined. The data stem from a study of T cell responses to AZD1222 COVID-19 vaccine. Study observations and caveats: Females made up more of the donors, who were largely white British, and clonal diversity may have come out too low.

The germline CDR1 and CDR2 sequences are MDHEN and SYDVKM. Trimming cost V 7 bases and J 0 bases; bases outside gene matches: 3. The CDR3 sequence is 14 residues long. Sequencing was performed with immunoSEQ multiplex PCR; in TCRdb, only in-frame clones are kept and a portion is missing. Here the sample spans under 150,000 clones, about 90% being singletons. The sequence was collected from an adult in good health. The sequencing here drew on peripheral blood, taken on day 0 of AZD1222 vaccination. V is TRBV28 and J is TRBJ1-3; 7 bases match TRBD1. CDR3 bases: TGTGCCAGCAATAGGGACAGCTCTGGAAACACCATATATTTT. Protein sequence: CASNRDSSGNTIYF.